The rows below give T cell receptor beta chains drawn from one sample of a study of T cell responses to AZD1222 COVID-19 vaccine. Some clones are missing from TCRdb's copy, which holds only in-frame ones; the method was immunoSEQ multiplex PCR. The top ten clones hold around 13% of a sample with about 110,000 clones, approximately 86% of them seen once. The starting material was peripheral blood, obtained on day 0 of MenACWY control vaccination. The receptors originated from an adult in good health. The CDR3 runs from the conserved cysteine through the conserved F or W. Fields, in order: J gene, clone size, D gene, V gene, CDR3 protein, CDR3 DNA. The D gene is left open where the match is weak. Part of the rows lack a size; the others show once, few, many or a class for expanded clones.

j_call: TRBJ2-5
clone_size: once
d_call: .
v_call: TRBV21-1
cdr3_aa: CASSKDRRIGETQYF
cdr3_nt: TGTGCCAGCAGCAAAGATAGAAGGATCGGAGAGACCCAGTACTTC

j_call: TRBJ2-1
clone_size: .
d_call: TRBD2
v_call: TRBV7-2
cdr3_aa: CASSPKGLAGGTYNEQFF
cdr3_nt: TGTGCCAGCAGCCCTAAGGGACTAGCGGGAGGAACCTACAATGAGCAGTTCTTC

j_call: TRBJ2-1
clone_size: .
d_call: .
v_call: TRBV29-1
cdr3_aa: CSVPVTGEQFF
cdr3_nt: TGCAGCGTGCCTGTAACGGGTGAGCAGTTCTTC

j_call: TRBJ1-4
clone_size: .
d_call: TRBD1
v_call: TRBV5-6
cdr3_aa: CASRTRTGSDEKLFF
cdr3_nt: TGTGCCAGCAGGACCCGGACAGGGTCGGATGAAAAACTGTTTTTT

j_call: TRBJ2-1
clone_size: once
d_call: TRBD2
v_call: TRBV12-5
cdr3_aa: CASGSLAGAQFF
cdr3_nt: TGTGCTAGTGGTTCCCTAGCGGGAGCCCAGTTCTTC

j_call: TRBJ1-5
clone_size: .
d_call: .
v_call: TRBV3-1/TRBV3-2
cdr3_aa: CASSQVRNQPQHF
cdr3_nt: TGTGCCAGCAGCCAAGTCCGCAATCAGCCCCAGCATTTT

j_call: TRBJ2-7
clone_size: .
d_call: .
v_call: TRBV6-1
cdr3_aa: CASSEVYGSSYEQYF
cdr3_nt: TGTGCCAGCAGTGAAGTGTATGGGAGCTCCTACGAGCAGTACTTC

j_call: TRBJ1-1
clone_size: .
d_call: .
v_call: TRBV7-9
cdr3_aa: CASSLGGTTEAFF
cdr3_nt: TGTGCCAGCAGCTTGGGGGGAACCACTGAAGCTTTCTTT

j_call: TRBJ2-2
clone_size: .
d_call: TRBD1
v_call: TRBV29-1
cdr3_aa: CSVEAGTASTGELFF
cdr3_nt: TGCAGCGTTGAAGCCGGGACAGCATCCACCGGGGAGCTGTTTTTT

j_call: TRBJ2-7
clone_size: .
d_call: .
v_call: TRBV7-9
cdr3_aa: CASSLEGTPGYEQYF
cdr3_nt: TGTGCCAGCAGCTTGGAAGGGACCCCCGGTTACGAGCAGTACTTC

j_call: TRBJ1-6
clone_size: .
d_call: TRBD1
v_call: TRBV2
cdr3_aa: CASSVRDRGSSPLHF
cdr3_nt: TGTGCCAGCAGTGTCCGGGACAGGGGGTCTTCACCCCTCCACTTT

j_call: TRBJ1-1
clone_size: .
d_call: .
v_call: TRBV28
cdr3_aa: CASSWVSGTEAFF
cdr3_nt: TGTGCCAGCAGTTGGGTTTCGGGCACTGAAGCTTTCTTT

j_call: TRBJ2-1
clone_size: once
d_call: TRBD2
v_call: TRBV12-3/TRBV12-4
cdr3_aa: CASTPPGGWQFF
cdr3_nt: TGTGCCAGCACTCCCCCGGGGGGGTGGCAGTTCTTC

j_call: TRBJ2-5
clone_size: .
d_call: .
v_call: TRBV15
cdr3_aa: CATSRDLQETQYF
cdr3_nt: TGTGCCACCAGCAGAGATCTTCAGGAGACCCAGTACTTC

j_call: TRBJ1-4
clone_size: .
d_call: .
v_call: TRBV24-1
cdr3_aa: CATSDDPLLGEKLFF
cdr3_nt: TGTGCCACCAGTGATGACCCTCTCCTGGGGGAAAAACTGTTTTTT

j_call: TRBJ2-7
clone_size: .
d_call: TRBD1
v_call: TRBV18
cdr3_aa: CASSRGTGQTYEQYF
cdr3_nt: TGTGCCAGCTCCCGAGGGACAGGGCAAACCTACGAGCAGTACTTC

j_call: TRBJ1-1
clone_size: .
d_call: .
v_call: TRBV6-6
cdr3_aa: CASSYWPGRDAEAFF
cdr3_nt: TGTGCCAGCAGTTACTGGCCTGGGCGGGACGCTGAAGCTTTCTTT

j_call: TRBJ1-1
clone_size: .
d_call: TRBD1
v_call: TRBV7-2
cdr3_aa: CASSLGDRDKAFF
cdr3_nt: TGTGCCAGCAGCTTAGGGGACAGAGATAAAGCTTTCTTT

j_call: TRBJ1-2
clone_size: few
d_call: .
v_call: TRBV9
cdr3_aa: CASSGVGRGDGYTF
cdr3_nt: TGTGCCAGCAGCGGGGTGGGCAGGGGAGATGGCTACACCTTC

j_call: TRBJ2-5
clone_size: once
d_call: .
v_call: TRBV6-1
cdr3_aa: CASSEQSSRVTQYF
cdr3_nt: TGTGCCAGCAGTGAACAGTCTAGCAGGGTGACCCAGTACTTC

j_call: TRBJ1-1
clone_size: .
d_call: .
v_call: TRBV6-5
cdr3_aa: CASSRRTGAEAFF
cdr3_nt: TGTGCCAGCAGTCGACGTACTGGGGCTGAAGCTTTCTTT

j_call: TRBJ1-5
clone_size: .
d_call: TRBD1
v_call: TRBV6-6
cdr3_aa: CASSYPPGQGNQPQHF
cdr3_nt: TGTGCCAGCAGTTACCCCCCTGGACAGGGTAATCAGCCCCAGCATTTT

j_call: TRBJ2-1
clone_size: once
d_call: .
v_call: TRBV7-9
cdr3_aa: CASSFNEQFF
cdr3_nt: TGTGCCAGCAGCTTTAATGAGCAGTTCTTC

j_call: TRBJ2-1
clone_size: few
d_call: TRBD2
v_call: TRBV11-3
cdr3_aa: CASSLGTSGGGDEQFF
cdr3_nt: TGTGCCAGCAGCCTGGGGACTAGCGGAGGGGGCGATGAGCAGTTCTTC

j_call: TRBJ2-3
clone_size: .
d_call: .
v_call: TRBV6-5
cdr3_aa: CASSLRPTDTQYF
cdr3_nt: TGTGCCAGCAGCCTCAGACCCACAGATACGCAGTATTTT

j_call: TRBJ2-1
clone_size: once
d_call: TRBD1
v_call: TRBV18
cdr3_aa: CASSNDRGLGSYNEQFF
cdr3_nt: TGTGCCAGCTCAAACGACAGGGGGCTCGGGTCCTACAATGAGCAGTTCTTC

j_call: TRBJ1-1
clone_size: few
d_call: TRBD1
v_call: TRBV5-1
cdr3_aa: CASSPRQGLNTEAFF
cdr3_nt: TGCGCCAGCAGCCCTAGACAGGGATTGAACACTGAAGCTTTCTTT

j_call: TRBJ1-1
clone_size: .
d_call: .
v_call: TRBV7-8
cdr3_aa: CASSPTRGGTEAFF
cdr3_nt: TGTGCCAGCAGCCCCACCAGAGGAGGCACTGAAGCTTTCTTT

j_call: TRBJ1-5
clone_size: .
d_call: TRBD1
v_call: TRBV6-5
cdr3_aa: CASSLQGSGQPQHF
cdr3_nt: TGTGCCAGCAGCCTACAGGGGTCGGGTCAGCCCCAGCATTTT

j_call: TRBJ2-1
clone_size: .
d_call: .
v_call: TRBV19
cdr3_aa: CASSPLPGRNEQFF
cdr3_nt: TGTGCCAGTAGTCCCTTGCCGGGGCGGAATGAGCAGTTCTTC

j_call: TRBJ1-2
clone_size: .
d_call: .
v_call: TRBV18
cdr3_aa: CASSPPGREPSNYGYTF
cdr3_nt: TGTGCCAGCTCACCACCGGGGAGAGAGCCCTCTAACTATGGCTACACCTTC

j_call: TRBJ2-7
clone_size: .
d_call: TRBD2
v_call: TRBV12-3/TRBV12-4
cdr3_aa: CASASGVQYEQYF
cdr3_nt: TGTGCCAGCGCTAGCGGGGTTCAATACGAGCAGTACTTC

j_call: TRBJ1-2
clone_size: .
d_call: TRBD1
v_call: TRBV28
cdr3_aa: CASSTGGSGYTF
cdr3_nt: TGTGCCAGCAGCACAGGGGGGAGCGGCTACACCTTC

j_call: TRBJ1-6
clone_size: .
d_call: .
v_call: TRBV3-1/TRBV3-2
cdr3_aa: CASSLEDRGNSPLHF
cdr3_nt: TGTGCCAGCAGCCTCGAGGACCGAGGCAATTCACCCCTCCACTTT

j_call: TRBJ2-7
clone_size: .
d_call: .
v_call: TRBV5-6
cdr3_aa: CASLGVLGEQYF
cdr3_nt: TGTGCCAGCCTTGGGGTTCTTGGCGAGCAGTACTTC

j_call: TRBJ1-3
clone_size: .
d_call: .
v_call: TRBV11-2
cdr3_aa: CASSRGQYSGNTIYF
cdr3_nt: TGTGCCAGCAGCCGAGGACAGTACTCTGGAAACACCATATATTTT

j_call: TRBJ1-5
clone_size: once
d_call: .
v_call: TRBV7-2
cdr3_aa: CASSLGGGSRNQPQHF
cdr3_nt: TGTGCCAGCAGCTTAGGAGGGGGTAGTAGGAATCAGCCCCAGCATTTT

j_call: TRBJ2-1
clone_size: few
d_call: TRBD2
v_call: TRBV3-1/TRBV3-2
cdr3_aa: CASSLGGGEDEQFF
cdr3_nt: TGTGCCAGCAGCCTCGGGGGGGGCGAGGATGAGCAGTTCTTC

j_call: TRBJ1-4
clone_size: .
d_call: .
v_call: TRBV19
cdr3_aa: CASSPEPLGEKLFF
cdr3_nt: TGTGCCAGTAGCCCCGAGCCCCTCGGGGAAAAACTGTTTTTT

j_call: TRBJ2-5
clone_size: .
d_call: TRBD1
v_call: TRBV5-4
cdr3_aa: CASSPRAGGSQETQYF
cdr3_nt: TGTGCCAGCAGCCCTAGGGCAGGGGGCTCTCAAGAGACCCAGTACTTC

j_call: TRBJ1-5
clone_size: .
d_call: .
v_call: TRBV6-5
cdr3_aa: CASSTRQAGNQPQHF
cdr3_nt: TGTGCCAGCAGTACTCGACAGGCGGGCAATCAGCCCCAGCATTTT

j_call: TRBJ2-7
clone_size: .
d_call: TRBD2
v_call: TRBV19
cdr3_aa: CASSAVGTSRSYEQYF
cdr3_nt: TGTGCCAGTAGTGCCGTCGGGACTAGCAGGTCCTACGAGCAGTACTTC

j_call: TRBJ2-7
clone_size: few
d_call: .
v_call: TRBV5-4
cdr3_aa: CASSSQGSYEQYF
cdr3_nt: TGTGCCAGCAGCTCACAGGGAAGCTACGAGCAGTACTTC

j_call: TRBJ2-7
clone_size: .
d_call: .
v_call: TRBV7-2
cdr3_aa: CASSPQRGSSYEQYF
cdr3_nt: TGTGCCAGCAGCCCCCAACGGGGAAGCTCCTACGAGCAGTACTTC

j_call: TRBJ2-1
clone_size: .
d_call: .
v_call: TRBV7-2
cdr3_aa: CASSPPRPAAQVF
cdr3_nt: TGTGCCAGCAGCCCCCCACGCCCAGCGGCTCAGGTCTTC

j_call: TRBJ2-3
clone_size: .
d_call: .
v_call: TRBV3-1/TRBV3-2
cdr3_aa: CASSQDRRGAGDTQYF
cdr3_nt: TGTGCCAGCAGCCAAGATCGGAGGGGGGCGGGAGATACGCAGTATTTT

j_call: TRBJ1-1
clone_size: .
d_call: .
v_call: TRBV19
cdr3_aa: CASREAGWTTEAFF
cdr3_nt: TGTGCCAGTAGAGAGGCAGGGTGGACCACTGAAGCTTTCTTT

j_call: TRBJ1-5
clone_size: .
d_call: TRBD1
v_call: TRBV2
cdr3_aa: CASSEALGTVSNQPQHF
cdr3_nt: TGTGCCAGCAGTGAAGCGCTTGGGACAGTGAGCAATCAGCCCCAGCATTTT

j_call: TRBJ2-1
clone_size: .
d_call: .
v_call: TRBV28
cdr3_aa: CASSFGTYSYNEQFF
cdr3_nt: TGTGCCAGCTCTTTTGGGACTTATTCCTACAATGAGCAGTTCTTC

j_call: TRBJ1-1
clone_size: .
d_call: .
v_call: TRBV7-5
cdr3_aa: CARSSGRRQTIGAEAFF
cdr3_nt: TGTGCCAGAAGCTCGGGACGGCGGCAGACCATCGGTGCTGAAGCTTTCTTT

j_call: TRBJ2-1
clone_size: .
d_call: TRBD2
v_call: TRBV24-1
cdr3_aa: CATSDPTSGGYNEQFF
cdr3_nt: TGTGCCACCAGTGATCCCACTAGCGGGGGTTACAATGAGCAGTTCTTC